This T cell receptor beta chain was recovered during a study of patients and donors after allogeneic stem cell transplantation. CDR1 and CDR2 (germline): SEHNR, FQNEAQ (reference sequence). The CDR3 contains 16 residues. V was cut by 1 base and J by 7 bases, with 17 bases left in between. TCRdb reprocessed the RT-PCR reads via MiXCR and lists one record per CDR3 protein. The sample shows thousands of distinct CDR3 sequences, 9.5% to 15% of them seen only once. The receptor was derived from a human donor who was either an allogeneic HSCT recipient or a stem cell or donor lymphocyte infusion donor (not recorded which). It is not recorded whose cells these are; they may come from a transplant donor. Sequencing was carried out using blood, either unsorted or a sorted T cell fraction (not recorded which). This chain joins TRBV7-9 and TRBJ2-1; weak D call: TRBD2 (5 bases). In DNA form, the CDR3 reads TGTGCCAGCAGCTTAGAACCTAATCTAGCTTCTAATGAGCAGTTCTTC. This sequence encodes CASSLEPNLASNEQFF.